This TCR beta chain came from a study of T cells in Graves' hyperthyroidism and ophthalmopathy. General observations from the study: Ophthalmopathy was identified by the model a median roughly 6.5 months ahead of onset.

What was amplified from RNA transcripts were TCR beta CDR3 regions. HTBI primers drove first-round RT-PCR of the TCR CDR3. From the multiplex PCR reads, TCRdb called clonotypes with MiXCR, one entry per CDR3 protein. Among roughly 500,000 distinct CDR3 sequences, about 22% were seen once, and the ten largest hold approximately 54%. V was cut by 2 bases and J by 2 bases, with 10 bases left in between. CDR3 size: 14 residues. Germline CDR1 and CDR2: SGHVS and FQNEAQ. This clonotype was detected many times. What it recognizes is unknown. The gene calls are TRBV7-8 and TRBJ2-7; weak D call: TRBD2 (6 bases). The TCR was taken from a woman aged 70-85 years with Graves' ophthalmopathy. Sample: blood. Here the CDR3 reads CASSLLGGAYEQYF. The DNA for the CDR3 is TGTGCCAGCAGCTTACTTGGCGGGGCCTACGAGCAGTACTTC.